The rows below give T cell receptor beta chains drawn from one sample of a study of blood T cell repertoires in COVID-19. Only in-frame clones appear in the TCRdb table, and some are missing; sequencing was by immunoSEQ multiplex PCR. Seen here are roughly 250,000 clones, about four fifths observed once, and the top ten hold 4.7%. Sequenced: peripheral blood. The receptors come from a woman in her 70s with acute or convalescent COVID-19. The CDR3 runs from the conserved cysteine through the conserved F or W. Fields, in order: clone size, V gene, D gene, J gene, CDR3 DNA, CDR3 protein. The D gene is left open where the match is weak. Only part of the rows carry a size: once, few, many, or a class if the clone is expanded.

clone size: .
V gene: TRBV28
D gene: .
J gene: TRBJ1-2
CDR3 DNA: TGTGCCAGCAGTTCCTCTCTGACAGTCCACTCCGGGGGCTACACCTTC
CDR3 protein: CASSSSLTVHSGGYTF

clone size: .
V gene: TRBV12-5
D gene: TRBD1
J gene: TRBJ1-5
CDR3 DNA: TGTGCTAGTGGTACGGCACCTCCGGGACAGCTTTATAGCCGCAATCAGCCCCAGCATTTT
CDR3 protein: CASGTAPPGQLYSRNQPQHF

clone size: .
V gene: TRBV18
D gene: TRBD1
J gene: TRBJ1-4
CDR3 DNA: TGTGCCAGCTCAAGCACAGGGGGCGCGCAGGAAAAACTGTTTTTT
CDR3 protein: CASSSTGGAQEKLFF

clone size: .
V gene: TRBV7-9
D gene: .
J gene: TRBJ1-4
CDR3 DNA: TGTGCCAGCAGCGGGGGCGAAAAACTGTTTTTT
CDR3 protein: CASSGGEKLFF

clone size: .
V gene: TRBV5-1
D gene: TRBD1
J gene: TRBJ1-3
CDR3 DNA: TGCGCCAGCAGCCTGCGGACAGGGGGCATTGGAAACACCATATATTTT
CDR3 protein: CASSLRTGGIGNTIYF

clone size: many
V gene: TRBV6-6
D gene: .
J gene: TRBJ1-1
CDR3 DNA: TGTGCCACAGACGAGGGCCTCGGGGTGGTAACCGAAGCTTTCTTT
CDR3 protein: CATDEGLGVVTEAFF

clone size: .
V gene: TRBV6-5
D gene: TRBD1
J gene: TRBJ1-2
CDR3 DNA: TGTGCCAGCAGGGCGGACAGGGTCTATGGCTACACCTTC
CDR3 protein: CASRADRVYGYTF

clone size: .
V gene: TRBV7-9
D gene: TRBD1
J gene: TRBJ2-1
CDR3 DNA: TGTGCCAGCAGTTTGGGCCTGGGACAGGGTAGGAATGAGCAGTTCTTC
CDR3 protein: CASSLGLGQGRNEQFF

clone size: .
V gene: TRBV3-1/TRBV3-2
D gene: TRBD2
J gene: TRBJ2-5
CDR3 DNA: TGTGCCAGCAGCCCCGACGCGGGGGTTGGGACCCAGTACTTC
CDR3 protein: CASSPDAGVGTQYF

clone size: .
V gene: TRBV27
D gene: .
J gene: TRBJ1-1
CDR3 DNA: TGTGCCAGCAGGCCCGATTTAGGACAGCTGAACACTGAAGCTTTCTTT
CDR3 protein: CASRPDLGQLNTEAFF

clone size: .
V gene: TRBV27
D gene: TRBD2
J gene: TRBJ2-1
CDR3 DNA: TGTGCCAGCTCCTCTGGATGGCGGGGGGGATCCGTCTACAATGAGCAGTTCTTC
CDR3 protein: CASSSGWRGGSVYNEQFF

clone size: .
V gene: TRBV14
D gene: TRBD2
J gene: TRBJ2-1
CDR3 DNA: TGTGCCAGCAGCCAAGATCTGGGAGCGGGGGTCGACAATGAGCAGTTCTTC
CDR3 protein: CASSQDLGAGVDNEQFF

clone size: .
V gene: TRBV5-5
D gene: TRBD1
J gene: TRBJ1-5
CDR3 DNA: TGTGCCAGCAGCCTCTCGACAGGGGCCCTTAGCAATCAGCCCCAGCATTTT
CDR3 protein: CASSLSTGALSNQPQHF

clone size: .
V gene: TRBV5-4
D gene: TRBD1
J gene: TRBJ1-2
CDR3 DNA: TGTGCCAGCACCAGGACAGGGGGTGGAGACTATGGCTACACCTTC
CDR3 protein: CASTRTGGGDYGYTF

clone size: .
V gene: TRBV20-1
D gene: .
J gene: TRBJ2-5
CDR3 DNA: TGCAGTGCTAGAGATCTCGAGACCCAGTACTTC
CDR3 protein: CSARDLETQYF

clone size: .
V gene: TRBV12-3/TRBV12-4
D gene: TRBD1
J gene: TRBJ2-3
CDR3 DNA: TGTGCCAGCAGTTTGGGACAGTACACGCAGTATTTT
CDR3 protein: CASSLGQYTQYF

clone size: .
V gene: TRBV11-2
D gene: .
J gene: TRBJ2-3
CDR3 DNA: TGTGCCAGCAGCTCTACCGGGAGCGGTACGCAGTATTTT
CDR3 protein: CASSSTGSGTQYF

clone size: .
V gene: TRBV6-5
D gene: .
J gene: TRBJ1-5
CDR3 DNA: TGTGCCAGCAGTAACCGTTTGGGAGGCAATCAGCCCCAGCATTTT
CDR3 protein: CASSNRLGGNQPQHF

clone size: .
V gene: TRBV3-1/TRBV3-2
D gene: .
J gene: TRBJ2-3
CDR3 DNA: TGTGCCAGCAGCCCACAGGGTAGTGAGACAGATACGCAGTATTTT
CDR3 protein: CASSPQGSETDTQYF

clone size: few
V gene: TRBV18
D gene: .
J gene: TRBJ1-2
CDR3 DNA: TGTGCCAGCTCACCGCCTCATCCTCCACTTAAGCTTAACTATGGCTACACCTTC
CDR3 protein: CASSPPHPPLKLNYGYTF

clone size: once
V gene: TRBV6-2/TRBV6-3
D gene: TRBD1
J gene: TRBJ1-1
CDR3 DNA: TGTGCCAGCAGTTATGGACAGGGGAACACTGAAGCTTTCTTT
CDR3 protein: CASSYGQGNTEAFF

clone size: few
V gene: TRBV27
D gene: TRBD1
J gene: TRBJ1-1
CDR3 DNA: TGTGCCATCCGCAGGGGGCTGAACACTGAAGCTTTCTTT
CDR3 protein: CAIRRGLNTEAFF

clone size: once
V gene: TRBV9
D gene: .
J gene: TRBJ1-2
CDR3 DNA: TGTGCCAGCAGCGTAGCTCCACTTGCAAACTATGGCTACACCTTC
CDR3 protein: CASSVAPLANYGYTF

clone size: .
V gene: TRBV20-1
D gene: .
J gene: TRBJ1-1
CDR3 DNA: TGCAGTGCTAGTAACCCCGGGTGGAACACTGAAGCTTTCTTT
CDR3 protein: CSASNPGWNTEAFF

clone size: many
V gene: TRBV29-1
D gene: .
J gene: TRBJ2-1
CDR3 DNA: TGCAGCGCACGAGAGGGGGGGGAGCAGTTCTTC
CDR3 protein: CSAREGGEQFF

clone size: many
V gene: TRBV6-5
D gene: TRBD1
J gene: TRBJ2-7
CDR3 DNA: TGTGCCACATCCGCCCGGGACAGGGGGACATACGAGCAGTACTTC
CDR3 protein: CATSARDRGTYEQYF

clone size: .
V gene: TRBV21-1
D gene: .
J gene: TRBJ1-6
CDR3 DNA: TGTGCCGGTCCGGGACAGGGAATAAGATCACCCCTCCACTTT
CDR3 protein: CAGPGQGIRSPLHF

clone size: .
V gene: TRBV6-2/TRBV6-3
D gene: TRBD1
J gene: TRBJ1-1
CDR3 DNA: TGTGCCAGCAGCCACCCGGACAGGGGCGCGGACACTGAAGCTTTCTTT
CDR3 protein: CASSHPDRGADTEAFF

clone size: .
V gene: TRBV6-4
D gene: TRBD2
J gene: TRBJ2-3
CDR3 DNA: TGTGCCAGCAGTTCCGGGACTAGCGTCGGTACGCAGTATTTT
CDR3 protein: CASSSGTSVGTQYF

clone size: .
V gene: TRBV18
D gene: .
J gene: TRBJ1-1
CDR3 DNA: TGTGCCAGCTCACCGATGACGGGTACGGGTGAAGCTTTCTTT
CDR3 protein: CASSPMTGTGEAFF

clone size: .
V gene: TRBV7-8
D gene: .
J gene: TRBJ2-1
CDR3 DNA: TGTGCCAGCGGCCGAGGGGGGGTCTACAATGAGCAGTTCTTC
CDR3 protein: CASGRGGVYNEQFF

clone size: .
V gene: TRBV5-4
D gene: TRBD1
J gene: TRBJ2-3
CDR3 DNA: TGTGCCAGCAGATCCGGGACAGCAGTGTTCTTAAGCACAGATACGCAGTATTTT
CDR3 protein: CASRSGTAVFLSTDTQYF

clone size: .
V gene: TRBV19
D gene: TRBD2
J gene: TRBJ2-7
CDR3 DNA: TGTGCCAGTAGTTCCCTAGCGGGGGGGACCTACGAGCAGTACTTC
CDR3 protein: CASSSLAGGTYEQYF